The source of this T cell receptor (beta chain) is a study of shared clonotypes between healthy human individuals. Background on the study: Donor ages ranged 18 to 49 years: a couple of women, a few men. Study observations and caveats: About 5% of naive CD4 clonotypes were shared across a few donors. Shared clonotypes across all four donors exceeded non-shared ones in generation probability. Memory subsets had estimated richness that was generally smaller than that of naive subsets.

Germline V lookup: CDR1 MNHNS, CDR2 SASEGT. This CDR3 is 11 amino acids long. Trimming pared 3 bases from V and 7 bases from J, leaving 4 bases between. In the case of this clone: The antigen is unknown.

Libraries were prepared by immunoSEQ multiplex PCR; TCRdb keeps only in-frame clonotypes and omits some of them. This table holds some 2.1 million clones, around 95% found once. Naivety among CD8 cells was defined by CD45RO negativity and positive CCR7 selection, thereby excluding terminally differentiated effector memory CD45RA+ cells. The sample was naive CD8+ T cells from PBMCs. The sequence derives from a young man in good health. Some clones in this sample may be carry-over from other donors' samples. The rearrangement links TRBV6-1 to TRBJ1-5; unclear D gene. CDR3 loop: CASSDVQPQHF. As DNA, the CDR3 is TGTGCCAGCAGTGATGTCCAGCCCCAGCATTTT.